This TCR beta chain came from a study of graft-versus-host responses after intestinal transplantation. Study overall: Grafts that recipients had were multivisceral, liver-intestinal, or isolated intestinal transplants. Regarding the study as a whole: Ileal or blood samples showed some GvH clones first, and such clones were also found in recipient marrow.

CDR3 size: 13 residues. Germline V gene sequence: CDR1 MNHEY, CDR2 SVGAGI. V shed 6 bases and J shed 5 bases, with 14 bases lying between them. Comment on this clone: Its antigen remains unidentified.

The assay was immunoSEQ multiplex PCR, and TCRdb's table has in-frame clones only and misses some. The table shows 90,000 to 100,000 clones, with roughly 91% occurring only once. The rearrangement joins TRBV6-5 to TRBJ2-7; D perhaps matches TRBD2 (5 bases). The source is a human donor who received an intestinal transplant. Sequenced here: unstimulated CD8+ T cells sorted from spleen or lymph node cells, sampled before intestinal transplant. CDR3 sequence reads: CASRPRRVDEQYF. The CDR3, as DNA: TGTGCCAGCAGACCCCGGCGGGTCGACGAGCAGTACTTC.